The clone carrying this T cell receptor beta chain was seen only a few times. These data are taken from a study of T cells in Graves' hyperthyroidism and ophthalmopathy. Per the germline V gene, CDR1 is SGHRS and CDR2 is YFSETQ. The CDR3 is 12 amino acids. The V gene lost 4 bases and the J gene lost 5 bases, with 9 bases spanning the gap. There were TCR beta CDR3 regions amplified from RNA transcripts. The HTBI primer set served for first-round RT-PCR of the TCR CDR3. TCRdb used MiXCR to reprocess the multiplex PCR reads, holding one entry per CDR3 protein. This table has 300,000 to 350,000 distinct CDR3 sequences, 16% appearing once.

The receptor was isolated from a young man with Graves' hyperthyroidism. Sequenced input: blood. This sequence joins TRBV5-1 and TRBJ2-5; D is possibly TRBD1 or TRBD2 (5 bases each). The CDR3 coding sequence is TGCGCCAGCAGCGGCGAGGGGGAGACCCAGTACTTC. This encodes CASSGEGETQYF.